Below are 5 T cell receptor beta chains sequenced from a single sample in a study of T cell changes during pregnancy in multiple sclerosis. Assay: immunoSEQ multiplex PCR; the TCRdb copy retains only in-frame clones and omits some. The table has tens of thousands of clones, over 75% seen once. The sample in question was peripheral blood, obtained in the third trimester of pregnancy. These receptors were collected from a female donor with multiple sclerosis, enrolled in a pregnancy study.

The CDR3 sequence: CASSLGLAGGPDEQFF. DNA of the CDR3: TGTGCCAGTAGTTTAGGACTAGCGGGAGGGCCGGATGAGCAGTTCTTC. The chain recombines TRBV19 with TRBJ2-1, with 15 bases lining up with TRBD2. The CDR3 contains 16 residues. After removal of 5 bases from V and 8 bases from J, the junction contained 7 bases not matched to a gene. Germline loops: CDR1 LNHDA, CDR2 SQIVND (reference sequence).

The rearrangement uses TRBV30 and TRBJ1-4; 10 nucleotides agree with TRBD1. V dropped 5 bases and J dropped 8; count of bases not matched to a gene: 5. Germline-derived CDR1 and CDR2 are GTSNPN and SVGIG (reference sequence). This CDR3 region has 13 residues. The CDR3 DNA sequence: TGTGCCTGGTCAGGGACAGGGGAAGAAAAACTGTTTTTT. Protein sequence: CAWSGTGEEKLFF.

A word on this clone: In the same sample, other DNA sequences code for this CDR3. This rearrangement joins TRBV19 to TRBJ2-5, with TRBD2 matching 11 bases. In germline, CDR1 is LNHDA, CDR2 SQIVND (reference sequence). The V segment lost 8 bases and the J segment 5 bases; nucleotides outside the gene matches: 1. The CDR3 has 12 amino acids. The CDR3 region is CASRLAGETQYF. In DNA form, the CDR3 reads TGTGCCAGTCGACTAGCGGGGGAGACCCAGTACTTC.

CDR3 coding DNA: TGTGCCAGCAGCCCGGGACTTTCAGCCTACGAGCAGTACTTC. The encoded protein is CASSPGLSAYEQYF. The chain joins TRBV13 to TRBJ2-7; tentatively, D is TRBD2 (6 bases). The CDR3 is 14 residues long. The germline CDR1 and CDR2 sequences are PRHDT and FYEKMQ (reference sequence). V shed 5 bases and J shed 2 bases, with 13 bases lying between them.

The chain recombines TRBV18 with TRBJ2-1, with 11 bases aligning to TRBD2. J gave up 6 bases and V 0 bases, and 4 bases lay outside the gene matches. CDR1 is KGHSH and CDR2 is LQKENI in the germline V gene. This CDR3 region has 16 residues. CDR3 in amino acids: CASSPPSSGGANEQFF. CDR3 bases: TGTGCCAGCTCACCACCGAGTAGCGGGGGGGCCAATGAGCAGTTCTTC.